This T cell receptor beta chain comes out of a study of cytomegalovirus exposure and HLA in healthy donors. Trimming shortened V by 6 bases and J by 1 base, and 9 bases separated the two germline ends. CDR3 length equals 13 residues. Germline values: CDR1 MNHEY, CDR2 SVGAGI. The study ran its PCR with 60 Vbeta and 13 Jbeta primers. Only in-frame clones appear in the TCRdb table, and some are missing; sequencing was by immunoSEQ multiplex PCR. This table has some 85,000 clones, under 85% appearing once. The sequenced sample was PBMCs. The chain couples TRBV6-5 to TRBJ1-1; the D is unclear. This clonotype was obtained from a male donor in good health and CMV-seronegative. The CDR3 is CASRRGGNTEAFF. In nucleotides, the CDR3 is TGTGCCAGCAGGCGGGGAGGGAACACTGAAGCTTTCTTT.